The 27 T cell receptor beta chains presented below share a single source sample, sequenced in a study of blood T cell repertoires in COVID-19. Profiled with immunoSEQ multiplex PCR; TCRdb holds only in-frame clones, not every one. This table holds about 210,000 clones, around 82% found once. Sequencing was carried out using peripheral blood. The source of these receptors is a woman between 35 and 50 years old with active or convalescent COVID-19.

The chain uses TRBV24-1 and TRBJ1-6; unclear D gene. CDR3 length equals 19 residues. Between the trimmed V and J ends, which lost 4 bases and 2 bases, there was a span of 20 bases. CDR1 is KGHDR and CDR2 is SFDVKD in the germline V gene. CDR3 sequence: CATSEGAVGVGPYNSPLHF. CDR3 nucleotide sequence: TGTGCCACCAGTGAGGGAGCGGTGGGAGTTGGCCCCTATAATTCACCCCTCCACTTT.

The gene calls are TRBV13 and TRBJ2-6; 7 bases fit TRBD1. Trimming took 3 bases from V and 0 from J; bases not matched to a gene: 8. Germline V CDR1 and CDR2: PRHDT, FYEKMQ (reference sequence). The CDR3 is 18 amino acids. CDR3 sequence reads: CASSLTGWESSGANVLTF. The DNA for the CDR3 is TGTGCCAGCAGCTTGACAGGGTGGGAGAGCTCTGGGGCCAACGTCCTGACTTTC. Supplemented by reference TRBV13 and TRBJ2-6, the full variable domain reads AAGVIQSPRHLIKEKRETATLKCYPIPRHDTVYWYQQGPGQDPQFLISFYEKMQSDKGSIPDRFSAQQFSDYHSELNMSSLELGDSALYFCASSLTGWESSGANVLTFGAGSRLTVL.

The chain joins TRBV6-1 to TRBJ2-1, with 11 positions matching TRBD2. Germline CDR1 reads MNHNS; CDR2 reads SASEGT. The length of the CDR3 is 17 residues. V shed 4 bases and J 4 bases; nucleotides not matched to a gene: 9. This chain's CDR3 is CASSVGSGGARYNEQFF. Written as DNA, the CDR3 is TGTGCCAGCAGTGTTGGTAGCGGGGGGGCCCGATACAATGAGCAGTTCTTC.

The rearrangement joins TRBV7-9 to TRBJ1-5; perhaps TRBD1 as D (5 bases). With 5 bases removed from V and 7 bases from J, the gap between germline ends came to 12 bases. This CDR3 has 13 amino acids. Germline CDR1 reads SEHNR; CDR2 reads FQNEAQ (reference sequence). CDR3 DNA sequence: TGTGCCAGCAGCCGGGGCGGGGACCAGCCCCAGCATTTT. Protein product: CASSRGGDQPQHF.

V usage is TRBV29-1 and J usage is TRBJ1-2, with D unresolved. Per the germline V gene, CDR1 is SQVTM and CDR2 is ANQGSEA. This CDR3 has 13 residues. The V gene lost 4 bases and the J gene lost 6 bases, with 15 bases spanning the gap. CDR3 coding DNA: TGCAGCGTTGGCCCGGCGGCGCTTCATGGCTACACCTTC. Translating gives CSVGPAALHGYTF.

The chain couples TRBV27 to TRBJ2-7; D is ambiguous. The CDR3 consists of 11 residues. The V gene's germline CDR1 is MNHEY and CDR2 SMNVEV (reference sequence). V dropped 4 bases and J dropped 3 bases, with 4 bases sitting between them. CDR3 bases: TGTGCCAGCAGTTCTAACTACGAGCAGTACTTC. Translated, it gives CASSSNYEQYF.

The CDR3 bases are TGTGCCAGCAGCTTAAGAGGACAGGGGCCAGATACGCAGTATTTT. This gives the protein CASSLRGQGPDTQYF. The rearrangement uses TRBV11-3 and TRBJ2-3; TRBD1 matches at 9 bases. Germline V lookup: CDR1 SGHNT, CDR2 YENEEA. With 2 bases clipped from V and 4 bases from J, the junction kept 4 bases outside the gene matches. This CDR3 has 15 amino acids.

The V call is TRBV7-9, the J call TRBJ2-1; 7 nucleotides line up with TRBD1. Germline CDR1 and CDR2: SEHNR and FQNEAQ (reference sequence). The CDR3 length is 16 residues. Germline trimming cut 5 bases from V and 5 bases from J; bases unmatched to any gene: 12. CDR3 DNA: TGTGCCAGCAGCGCCAGACAGGGCCTAATAAACAATGAGCAGTTCTTC. Translating it yields CASSARQGLINNEQFF.

In this sample, this clone turned up a few times. The chain has TRBV3-1 (or the pseudogene TRBV3-2) and TRBJ2-7; the match to TRBD2 covers 14 bases. CDR3 length equals 13 residues. The germline V gene encodes CDR1 LGHDT and CDR2 YNNKEL (reference sequence). V gave up 8 bases and J gave up 6 bases; unmatched junction bases: 3. The CDR3 spells CASGTSGGFEQYF. The CDR3 DNA follows: TGTGCCAGCGGGACTAGCGGGGGATTCGAGCAGTACTTC.

V is TRBV4-2 and J is TRBJ2-2; maybe TRBD2 (5 bases). Germline V gives CDR1 LGHNA, CDR2 YNFKEQ. The CDR3 spans 15 residues. Trimming took 0 bases from V and 5 from J, leaving 10 bases between them. In DNA form, the CDR3 reads TGTGCCAGCAGCCAAGATTTGAGGGATACCGGGGAGCTGTTTTTT. It specifies CASSQDLRDTGELFF.

The count of this clone is one. CDR3 DNA: TGTGCCAGCAGCTTGTCTCGGGGACAGCTTAATGAAAAACTGTTTTTT. Protein product: CASSLSRGQLNEKLFF. This chain links TRBV5-6 with TRBJ1-4; 7 nucleotides match TRBD1. J was trimmed by 4 bases and V by 1 base; bases with no gene match: 7. Germline V lookup: CDR1 SGHDT, CDR2 YYEEEE. The CDR3 runs 16 residues.

Only a few counts were recorded for this clone. This is likely a read error, given that the CDR3 carries no conserved phenylalanine or tryptophan at its end. The limits of the CDR3 on the DNA are not certain, so only TCRdb's listed CDR3 is given. The chain recombines TRBV3-1 (or the pseudogene TRBV3-2) with TRBJ1-1. The germline V gene has CDR1 LGHDT and CDR2 YNNKEL (reference sequence). The CDR3 region is 12 residues in length, termini included. CDR3 sequence reads: CASSQRGEGFVC.

This clone is a singleton in its sample. The J gene is TRBJ1-4, the V gene TRBV28, with TRBD1 matching 9 bases. This CDR3 spans 15 amino acids. The germline CDR1 and CDR2 sequences are MDHEN and SYDVKM. Unmatched junction bases numbered 12, after V lost 6 bases and J lost 10 bases. DNA of the CDR3: TGTGCCAGCAGCCCCCGCGGGACAGGGTTAGGAAAACTGTTTTTT. This encodes CASSPRGTGLGKLFF.

This clone was counted between two and nine times. The chain has TRBV18 and TRBJ1-3, with D tentatively TRBD1 (5 bases). This CDR3 contains 13 residues. V was shortened by 8 bases and J by 0 bases, with 8 bases between the two germline ends. Germline CDR1 reads KGHSH; CDR2 reads LQKENI. CDR3 sequence (DNA): TGTGCCAGCGAGACAGACTCTGGAAACACCATATATTTT. Amino acid sequence: CASETDSGNTIYF.

This clone showed up just once. V and J are TRBV6-6 and TRBJ2-1, with 9 bases matching TRBD2. CDR1 is MNHNY, CDR2 SVGAGI, per germline (reference sequence). J was trimmed by 4 bases and V by 8 bases; bases with no gene match: 9. The CDR3 is 15 residues long. CDR3 region: CASSKASGEYNEQFF. The CDR3 bases are TGTGCCAGCTCCAAGGCTAGCGGGGAATACAATGAGCAGTTCTTC.

The chain couples TRBV4-3 to TRBJ1-1, with D perhaps TRBD1 (5 bases). The CDR3 loop spans 17 amino acids. The V gene lost 1 base and the J gene lost 2 bases, with 17 bases spanning the gap. Germline CDR1 LGHNA, CDR2 YSLEER. The CDR3 protein is CASSQGGANHFNTEAFF. The CDR3 region has the DNA TGCGCCAGCAGCCAAGGGGGCGCAAATCATTTTAACACTGAAGCTTTCTTT.

The chain joins TRBV10-3 to TRBJ2-1; 8 bases are shared with TRBD2. Germline V CDR1 and CDR2: ENHRY, SYGVKD. This CDR3 comprises 17 residues. J was trimmed by 7 bases and V by 7 bases; bases with no gene match: 18. CDR3 nucleotide sequence: TGTGCCATCACCATCTCGCCGGGACTAGGTCCCTCGAATGAGCAGTTCTTC. Its translation: CAITISPGLGPSNEQFF.

The chain has TRBV5-1 and TRBJ1-4; possibly TRBD1 for D (6 bases). This CDR3 region has 14 residues. The V gene's germline CDR1 is SGHRS and CDR2 YFSETQ. Trimming removed 1 base from V and 6 bases from J, with 10 bases in between. The CDR3 DNA is TGCGCCAGCAGCTTGTCAAGACAGGATGAAAAACTGTTTTTT. Translated: CASSLSRQDEKLFF.

This clone was recorded only once. This chain connects TRBV5-1 to TRBJ2-7; maybe TRBD1 (6 bases). V lost 3 bases to trimming and J lost 1 base, with 8 bases between them. Germline V CDR1 and CDR2: SGHRS, YFSETQ. This CDR3 comprises 13 residues. The CDR3 sequence: CASSSGQSYEQYF. CDR3 sequence (DNA): TGCGCCAGCAGCTCCGGACAGTCCTACGAGCAGTACTTC.

This clone was counted ten times or more. This chain links TRBV5-4 with TRBJ1-4; D is uncertain. Trimming took off 1 base at V and 4 bases at J, with 8 bases between the two ends. The CDR3 loop spans 14 amino acids. Germline lookup yields CDR1 SGHNT and CDR2 YYREEE (reference sequence). CDR3 amino acids: CASSLNGNNEKLFF. Here the CDR3 DNA reads TGTGCCAGCAGCTTGAACGGTAATAATGAAAAACTGTTTTTT.

This clone came up once. The chain combines TRBV6-5 with TRBJ2-2, with TRBD2 matching 9 bases. The V gene end was trimmed by 9 bases and the J gene end by 5 bases; junction bases not matched to a gene: 4. Germline CDR1 is MNHEY and CDR2 is SVGAGI. This CDR3 is 13 amino acids long. The CDR3 protein is CASIAGVTGELFF. CDR3 DNA: TGTGCCAGTATAGCGGGAGTGACCGGGGAGCTGTTTTTT.

In its sample, this clone was seen once. The chain recombines TRBV24-1 with TRBJ1-2; D gene unclear. Germline V gene sequence: CDR1 KGHDR, CDR2 SFDVKD. This CDR3 is 13 amino acids long. Trimming removed 1 base at V and 8 bases at J, with 10 bases between. The CDR3 DNA is TGTGCCACCAGTGATTTTGGAGGGCTCGGCTACACCTTC. It yields the protein CATSDFGGLGYTF.

CDR3 DNA sequence: TGTGCCAGCAGCTGCTCGGGACAGGGGAGCAATCAGCCCCAGCATTTT. Translation: CASSCSGQGSNQPQHF. The V and J genes are TRBV7-6 and TRBJ1-5, with TRBD1 identical over 10 bases. CDR1 and CDR2 (germline): SGHVS, FNYEAQ. This CDR3 spans 16 amino acids. V lost 4 bases to trimming and J lost 1 base; unmatched junction nucleotides: 4.

The chain joins TRBV6-2 or TRBV6-3 to TRBJ2-3; D may be TRBD2 (5 bases). The CDR3 totals 14 residues. CDR1 MNHEY and CDR2 SVGEGT come from the germline V gene. V was pared by 5 bases and J by 0 bases, with 9 bases between. The CDR3 is CASSRTGSTDTQYF. The CDR3 DNA sequence: TGTGCCAGCAGTCGGACTGGGAGCACAGATACGCAGTATTTT.

CDR3 in amino acids: CASSLSAGGGNQPQHF. DNA of the CDR3: TGTGCCAGCAGTTTATCCGCAGGAGGGGGCAATCAGCCCCAGCATTTT. The chain carries TRBV27 and TRBJ1-5; the D gene is possibly TRBD1 (5 bases). The CDR3 is made up of 16 amino acids. Between the trimmed V and J ends, which lost 0 bases and 2 bases, there was a span of 11 bases. CDR1 is MNHEY, CDR2 SMNVEV, per germline (reference sequence).

The chain carries TRBV27 and TRBJ1-2, with D tentatively TRBD1 (5 bases). The V gene's germline CDR1 is MNHEY and CDR2 SMNVEV (reference sequence). V was trimmed by 0 bases and J by 3 bases, leaving 11 bases between them. CDR3 length: 15 residues. CDR3: CASSLSAPGYYGYTF. DNA for the CDR3: TGTGCCAGCAGTTTATCCGCTCCAGGGTACTATGGCTACACCTTC.

This chain joins TRBV3-1 (or the pseudogene TRBV3-2) and TRBJ2-5, with 8 bases matching TRBD2. Trimming cost V 0 bases and J 0 bases; bases outside gene matches: 3. CDR1 and CDR2 (germline): LGHDT, YNNKEL (reference sequence). There are 16 residues in the CDR3. CDR3 region: CASSQEISGDQETQYF. The CDR3 coding sequence is TGTGCCAGCAGCCAAGAAATTAGCGGGGACCAAGAGACCCAGTACTTC.